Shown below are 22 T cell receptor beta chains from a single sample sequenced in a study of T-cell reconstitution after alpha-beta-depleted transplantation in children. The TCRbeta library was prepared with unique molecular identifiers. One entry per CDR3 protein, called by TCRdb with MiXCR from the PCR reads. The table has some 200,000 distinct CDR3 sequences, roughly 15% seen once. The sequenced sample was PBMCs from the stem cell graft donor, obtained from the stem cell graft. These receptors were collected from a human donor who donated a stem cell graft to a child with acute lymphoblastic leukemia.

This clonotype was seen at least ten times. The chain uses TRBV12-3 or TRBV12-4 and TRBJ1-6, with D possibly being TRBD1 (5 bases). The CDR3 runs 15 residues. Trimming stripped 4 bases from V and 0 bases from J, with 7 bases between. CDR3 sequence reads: CASSYGGSYNSPLHF. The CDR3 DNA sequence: TGTGCCAGCAGTTACGGGGGCTCCTATAATTCACCCCTCCACTTT.

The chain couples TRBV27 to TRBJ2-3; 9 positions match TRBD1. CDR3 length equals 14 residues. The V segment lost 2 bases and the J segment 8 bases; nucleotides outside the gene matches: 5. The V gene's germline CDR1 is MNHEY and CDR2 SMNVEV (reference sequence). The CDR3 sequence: CASSLPTTGGTQYF. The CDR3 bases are TGTGCCAGCAGTTTACCTACGACAGGGGGTACGCAGTATTTT.

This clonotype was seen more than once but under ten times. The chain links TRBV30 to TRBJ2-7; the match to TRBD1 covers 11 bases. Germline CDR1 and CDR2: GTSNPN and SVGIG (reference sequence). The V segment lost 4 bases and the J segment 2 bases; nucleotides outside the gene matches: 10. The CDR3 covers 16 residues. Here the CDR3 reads CAWKASGTGGAYEQYF. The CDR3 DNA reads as TGTGCCTGGAAAGCCTCGGGGACAGGGGGTGCCTACGAGCAGTACTTC.

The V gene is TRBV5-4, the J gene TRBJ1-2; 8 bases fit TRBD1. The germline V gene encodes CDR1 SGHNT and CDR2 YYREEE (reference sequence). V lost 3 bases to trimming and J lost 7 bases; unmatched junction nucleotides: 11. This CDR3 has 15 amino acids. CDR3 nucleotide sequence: TGTGCCAGCAGCTCGACGGACAGGGCGGGCGGTGGCTACACCTTC. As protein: CASSSTDRAGGGYTF.

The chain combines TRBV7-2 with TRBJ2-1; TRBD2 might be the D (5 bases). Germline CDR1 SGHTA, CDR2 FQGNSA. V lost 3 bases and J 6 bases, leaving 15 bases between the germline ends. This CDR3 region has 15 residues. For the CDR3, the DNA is TGTGCCAGCAGCTTCGACGGAGCGGATTCCAATGAGCAGTTCTTC. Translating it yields CASSFDGADSNEQFF.

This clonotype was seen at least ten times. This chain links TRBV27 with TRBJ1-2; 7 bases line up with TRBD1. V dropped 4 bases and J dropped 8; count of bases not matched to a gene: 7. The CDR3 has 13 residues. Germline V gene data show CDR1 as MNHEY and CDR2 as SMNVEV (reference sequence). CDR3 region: CASSSRQGRGYTF. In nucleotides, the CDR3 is TGTGCCAGCAGTTCCAGACAGGGAAGGGGCTACACCTTC.

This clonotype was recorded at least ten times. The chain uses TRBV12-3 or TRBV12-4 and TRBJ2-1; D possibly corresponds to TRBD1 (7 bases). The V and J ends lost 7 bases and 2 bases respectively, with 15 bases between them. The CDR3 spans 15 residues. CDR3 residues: CASTPRDRAYNEQFF. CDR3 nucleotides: TGTGCCAGCACCCCGCGGGACAGAGCCTACAATGAGCAGTTCTTC.

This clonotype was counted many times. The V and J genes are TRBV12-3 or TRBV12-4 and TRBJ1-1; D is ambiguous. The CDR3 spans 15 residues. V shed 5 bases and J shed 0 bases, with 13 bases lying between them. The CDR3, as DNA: TGTGCCAGCAGTCCCGTGGCGTTCCTGAACACTGAAGCTTTCTTT. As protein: CASSPVAFLNTEAFF.

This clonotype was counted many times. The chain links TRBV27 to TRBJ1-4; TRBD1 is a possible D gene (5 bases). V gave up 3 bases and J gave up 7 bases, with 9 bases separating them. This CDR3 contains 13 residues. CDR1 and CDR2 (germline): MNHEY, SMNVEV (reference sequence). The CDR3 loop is CASSLGGGEKLFF. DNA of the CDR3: TGTGCCAGCAGTTTGGGGGGGGGTGAAAAACTGTTTTTT.

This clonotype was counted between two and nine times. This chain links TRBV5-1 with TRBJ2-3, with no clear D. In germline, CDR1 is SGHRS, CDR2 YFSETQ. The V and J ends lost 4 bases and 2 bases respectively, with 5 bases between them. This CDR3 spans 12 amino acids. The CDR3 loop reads CASSDYTDTQYF. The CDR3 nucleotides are TGCGCCAGCAGCGATTACACAGATACGCAGTATTTT.

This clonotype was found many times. CDR3 protein: CASSLLPHYEQYF. CDR3 coding DNA: TGTGCCAGCAGCTTGTTACCTCACTACGAGCAGTACTTC. This chain joins TRBV5-6 and TRBJ2-7; D remains ambiguous. V shed 1 base and J shed 3 bases, with 8 bases lying between them. This CDR3 contains 13 residues. The germline gives CDR1 SGHDT, CDR2 YYEEEE. The full variable domain, completed using reference TRBV5-6 and TRBJ2-7, is DAGVTQSPTHLIKTRGQQVTLRCSPKSGHDTVSWYQQALGQGPQFIFQYYEEEERQRGNFPDRFSGHQFPNYSSELNVNALLLGDSALYLCASSLLPHYEQYFGPGTRLTVT.

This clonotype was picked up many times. The CDR3 region is CSGNGQGKTQYF. CDR3 DNA sequence: TGCAGCGGCAACGGACAGGGAAAGACCCAGTACTTC. The chain uses TRBV29-1 and TRBJ2-5; 8 bases line up with TRBD1. V gave up 7 bases and J gave up 6 bases; unmatched junction bases: 7. The CDR3 covers 12 residues. The germline gives CDR1 SQVTM, CDR2 ANQGSEA.

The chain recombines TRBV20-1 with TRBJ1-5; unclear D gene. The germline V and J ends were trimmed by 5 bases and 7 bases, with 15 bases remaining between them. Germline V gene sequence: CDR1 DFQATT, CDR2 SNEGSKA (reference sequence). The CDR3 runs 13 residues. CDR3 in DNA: TGCAGTGCTGTACGCGGCGAAGCCCAGCCCCAGCATTTT. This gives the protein CSAVRGEAQPQHF.

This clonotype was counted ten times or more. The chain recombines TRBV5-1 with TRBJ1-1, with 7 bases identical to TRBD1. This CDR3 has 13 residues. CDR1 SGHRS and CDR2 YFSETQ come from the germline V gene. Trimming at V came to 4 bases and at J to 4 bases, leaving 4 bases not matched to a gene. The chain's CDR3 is CASSGTASTEAFF. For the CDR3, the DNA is TGCGCCAGCAGCGGGACAGCCAGCACTGAAGCTTTCTTT.

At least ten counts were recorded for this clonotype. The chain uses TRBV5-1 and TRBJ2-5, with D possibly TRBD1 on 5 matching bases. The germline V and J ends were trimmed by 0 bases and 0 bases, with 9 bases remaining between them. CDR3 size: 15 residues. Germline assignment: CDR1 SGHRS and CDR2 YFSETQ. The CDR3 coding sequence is TGCGCCAGCAGCTTGGTGCCGACAGACCAAGAGACCCAGTACTTC. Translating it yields CASSLVPTDQETQYF.

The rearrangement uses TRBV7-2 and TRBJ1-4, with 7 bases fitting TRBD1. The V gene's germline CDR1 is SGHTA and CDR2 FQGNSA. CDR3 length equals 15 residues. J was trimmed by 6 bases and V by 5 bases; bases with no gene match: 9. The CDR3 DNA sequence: TGTGCCAGCAGCCCATCCCACAGGGGCGATGAAAAACTGTTTTTT. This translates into CASSPSHRGDEKLFF.

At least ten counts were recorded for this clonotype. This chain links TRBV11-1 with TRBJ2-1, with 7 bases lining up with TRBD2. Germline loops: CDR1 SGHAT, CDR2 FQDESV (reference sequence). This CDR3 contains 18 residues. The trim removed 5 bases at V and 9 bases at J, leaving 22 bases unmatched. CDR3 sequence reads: CASSPKIRLAGPGSEQFF. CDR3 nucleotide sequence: TGTGCCAGCAGCCCGAAAATACGACTAGCAGGACCAGGGAGTGAGCAGTTCTTC. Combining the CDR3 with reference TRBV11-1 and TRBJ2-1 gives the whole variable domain EAEVAQSPRYKITEKSQAVAFWCDPISGHATLYWYRQILGQGPELLVQFQDESVVDDSQLPKDRFSAERLKGVDSTLKIQPAELGDSAMYLCASSPKIRLAGPGSEQFFGPGTRLTVL.

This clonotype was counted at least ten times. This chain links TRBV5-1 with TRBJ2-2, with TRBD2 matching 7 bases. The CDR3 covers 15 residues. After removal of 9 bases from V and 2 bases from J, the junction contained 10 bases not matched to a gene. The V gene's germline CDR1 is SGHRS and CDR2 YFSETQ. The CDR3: CATSTGTINTGELFF. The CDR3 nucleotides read TGCGCCACCTCAACCGGGACTATAAACACCGGGGAGCTGTTTTTT. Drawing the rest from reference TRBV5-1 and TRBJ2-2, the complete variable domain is KAGVTQTPRYLIKTRGQQVTLSCSPISGHRSVSWYQQTPGQGLQFLFEYFSETQRNKGNFPGRFSGRQFSNSRSEMNVSTLELGDSALYLCATSTGTINTGELFFGEGSRLTVL.

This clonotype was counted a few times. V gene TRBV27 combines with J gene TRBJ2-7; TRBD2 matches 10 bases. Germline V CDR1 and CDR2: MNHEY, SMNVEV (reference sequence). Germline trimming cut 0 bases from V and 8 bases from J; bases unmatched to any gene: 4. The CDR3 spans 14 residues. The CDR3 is CASSLSTSGQKQYF. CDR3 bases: TGTGCCAGCAGTTTATCGACTAGCGGGCAAAAGCAGTACTTC.

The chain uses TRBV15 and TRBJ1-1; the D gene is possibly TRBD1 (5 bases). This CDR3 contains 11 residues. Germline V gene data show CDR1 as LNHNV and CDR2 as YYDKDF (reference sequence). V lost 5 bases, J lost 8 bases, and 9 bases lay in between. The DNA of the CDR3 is TGTGCCACCAGCCGGGGCTTAGAAGCTTTCTTT. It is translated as CATSRGLEAFF.

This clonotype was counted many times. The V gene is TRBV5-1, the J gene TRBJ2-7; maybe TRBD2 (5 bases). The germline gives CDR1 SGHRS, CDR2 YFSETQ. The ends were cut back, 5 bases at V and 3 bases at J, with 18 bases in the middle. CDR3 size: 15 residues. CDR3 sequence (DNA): TGCGCCAGCAGTAAGGAGAGCGGACGTATCTACGAGCAGTACTTC. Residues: CASSKESGRIYEQYF.

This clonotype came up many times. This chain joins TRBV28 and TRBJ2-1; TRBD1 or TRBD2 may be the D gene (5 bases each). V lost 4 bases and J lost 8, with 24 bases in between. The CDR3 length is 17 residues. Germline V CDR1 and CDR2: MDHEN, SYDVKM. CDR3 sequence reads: CASSSSLGVVVRDEQFF. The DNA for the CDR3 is TGTGCCAGCAGTTCGTCCTTGGGGGTAGTTGTCCGGGATGAGCAGTTCTTC. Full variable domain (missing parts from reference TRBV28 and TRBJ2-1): DVKVTQSSRYLVKRTGEKVFLECVQDMDHENMFWYRQDPGLGLRLIYFSYDVKMKEKGDIPEGYSVSREKKERFSLILESASTNQTSMYLCASSSSLGVVVRDEQFFGPGTRLTVL.